The entry that follows covers one TCR beta chain sequence. Its antigen is not known. The data originate from a study of identical twins. Study-wide points: Where beta out-of-frame sequences were concerned, excess twin sharing was weaker. Analyses of zero insertions could, in part, be confounded by invariant MAIT and iNKT cells. Models came in too low on out-of-frame TCR alpha sharing in monozygotic twins.

Germline V CDR1 and CDR2: SEHNR, FQNEAQ (reference sequence). The CDR3 runs to 20 residues. The V and J ends lost 2 bases and 0 bases, in that order; junction bases with no gene match: 15. From the 5' RACE reads, TCRdb called clonotypes with MiXCR, one entry per CDR3 protein. The repertoire holds 1.5 million or so distinct CDR3 sequences, with around 29% as singletons. V usage is TRBV7-9 and J usage is TRBJ2-5, with 10 positions matching TRBD2. Input material: cord blood. This receptor was identified in a newborn girl in good health. The CDR3 DNA reads as TGTGCCAGCAGCTTATCTCGGTTGGGGACTAGCGTCTCTTACCAAGAGACCCAGTACTTC. Translated, it gives CASSLSRLGTSVSYQETQYF.